This T cell receptor beta chain is drawn from a study of human T cells and chemical hapten exposure. Findings and limits, study-wide: Expanded TCRs clustered into significantly more large CDR3 similarity groups than controls, the analysis revealed. After DPC sensitization, TCRs above 1 in 1000 frequency showed no change.

Time point specified: patch test 2, 6 weeks after DPC sensitization. As to treatment: therapeutic diphenylcyclopropenone sensitization with weekly scalp DPC. The CDR3 is made up of 18 amino acids. Per the authors' pipeline: Samples had a median of around 91,000 TCRs, ranging roughly 20,000 to 700,000. MiXCR, applied by TCRdb to the RACE reads, yields one record per CDR3 protein. The V and J calls and clone size come from TCRdb's table, not from the authors' own analysis. The sample records under 450,000 distinct CDR3 sequences, about 6.3% being singletons. This clonotype was picked up a small number of times. Its antigen is still unknown.

The source is a woman aged 18-29 years with alopecia areata. Some clones in this sample may be carry-over from other donors' samples. The V gene is TRBV21-1, the J gene TRBJ2-6; no check of the table's D call, TRBD1, against the DNA was made. TRBV21-1 is noted as a pseudogene. Sequenced material: whole blood, taken in connection with sensitization to the hapten diphenylcyclopropenone (DPC). The CDR3 DNA follows: TGTGCCAGCAGCACGGGTCCCGGGACAGGGTCTGGGGCCAACGTCCTGACTTTC. Amino acid sequence: CASSTGPGTGSGANVLTF.